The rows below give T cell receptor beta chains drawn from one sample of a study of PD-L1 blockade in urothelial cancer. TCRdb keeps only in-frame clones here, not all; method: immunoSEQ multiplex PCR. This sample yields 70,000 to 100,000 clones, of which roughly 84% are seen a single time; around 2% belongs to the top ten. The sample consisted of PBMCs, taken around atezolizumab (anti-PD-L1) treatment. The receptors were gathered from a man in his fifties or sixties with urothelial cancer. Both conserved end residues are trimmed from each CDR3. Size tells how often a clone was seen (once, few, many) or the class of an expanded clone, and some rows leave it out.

CDR3aa: ASRRGQSYQETQY
v_gene: TRBV19
j_gene: TRBJ2-5
abundance: .

CDR3aa: ASSPPPGQGNSPLH
v_gene: TRBV18
j_gene: TRBJ1-6
abundance: .

CDR3aa: SVGFYRVYTEAF
v_gene: TRBV29-1
j_gene: TRBJ1-1
abundance: .

CDR3aa: ASSPTGGGKGTGELF
v_gene: TRBV4-1
j_gene: TRBJ2-2
abundance: .

CDR3aa: ASSLGLGKSYEQY
v_gene: TRBV7-6
j_gene: TRBJ2-7
abundance: .

CDR3aa: ASSLIRGLNYGYT
v_gene: TRBV5-6
j_gene: TRBJ1-2
abundance: once

CDR3aa: ASSTDTDTQY
v_gene: TRBV7-9
j_gene: TRBJ2-3
abundance: .

CDR3aa: ASGSQGVAF
v_gene: TRBV12-5
j_gene: TRBJ1-1
abundance: .

CDR3aa: ASSFRDTEAF
v_gene: TRBV7-2
j_gene: TRBJ1-1
abundance: .

CDR3aa: ASSGGLVRSYNEQF
v_gene: TRBV5-6
j_gene: TRBJ2-1
abundance: .

CDR3aa: AWSREGDQPQH
v_gene: TRBV30
j_gene: TRBJ1-5
abundance: .

CDR3aa: ASADGTNTGELF
v_gene: TRBV5-1
j_gene: TRBJ2-2
abundance: .

CDR3aa: ASSQDPSNTEAF
v_gene: TRBV4-1
j_gene: TRBJ1-1
abundance: .

CDR3aa: ASSLDAGNTIY
v_gene: TRBV11-3
j_gene: TRBJ1-3
abundance: many

CDR3aa: ASSGSELSGNTIY
v_gene: TRBV10-1
j_gene: TRBJ1-3
abundance: .

CDR3aa: ASSQDGTSGSIIGNEQF
v_gene: TRBV14
j_gene: TRBJ2-1
abundance: .

CDR3aa: ASSVDQGSYEQY
v_gene: TRBV9
j_gene: TRBJ2-7
abundance: .

CDR3aa: ATRKANFQETQY
v_gene: TRBV5-4
j_gene: TRBJ2-5
abundance: .

CDR3aa: ASSSTSGRVETQY
v_gene: TRBV6-5
j_gene: TRBJ2-5
abundance: .

CDR3aa: ASSSQENQPQH
v_gene: TRBV11-2
j_gene: TRBJ1-5
abundance: .

CDR3aa: ASSYGRTGINYGYT
v_gene: TRBV7-9
j_gene: TRBJ1-2
abundance: .

CDR3aa: ASSRTGTAQETQY
v_gene: TRBV7-2
j_gene: TRBJ2-5
abundance: .

CDR3aa: AWSAAYEQY
v_gene: TRBV30
j_gene: TRBJ2-7
abundance: .

CDR3aa: SVAEGVGSTDTQY
v_gene: TRBV29-1
j_gene: TRBJ2-3
abundance: few

CDR3aa: ASSAGGYEQY
v_gene: TRBV9
j_gene: TRBJ2-7
abundance: .

CDR3aa: ASSSGQGLYEQY
v_gene: TRBV5-1
j_gene: TRBJ2-7
abundance: .